The present T cell receptor beta chain was sequenced within a study of blood T cells in healthy people across ages. A J-beta primer mix and a sample-barcoded 5' primer were used in a second PCR of roughly 6 to 12 cycles. TCRdb reprocessed the 5' RACE reads with MiXCR, giving one entry per CDR3 protein. The profile shows 1.5 million to 2 million distinct CDR3 sequences, 28% of them singletons. This clonotype has only a few counts. The sequenced sample was blood. This TCR was recovered from a woman aged 30 to 39 in good health.

The CDR3 protein is CASSTGTSGSFIDTQYF. The CDR3 bases are TGTGCCAGCAGCACAGGGACTAGCGGGAGTTTCATAGATACGCAGTATTTT. The V call is TRBV11-2, the J call TRBJ2-3; 14 positions agree with TRBD2. V lost 5 bases and J lost 5; bases outside the gene matches: 9. CDR3 length: 17 residues. In germline, CDR1 is SGHAT, CDR2 FQNNGV. Supplemented by reference TRBV11-2 and TRBJ2-3, the full variable domain reads EAGVAQSPRYKIIEKRQSVAFWCNPISGHATLYWYQQILGQGPKLLIQFQNNGVVDDSQLPKDRFSAERLKGVDSTLKIQPAKLEDSAVYLCASSTGTSGSFIDTQYFGPGTRLTVL.